The T cell receptor (beta chain) described here comes from a study of shared clonotypes between healthy human individuals. Repertoires were generated with immunoSEQ multiplex PCR, while TCRdb's copy carries only in-frame clones and drops some. This table has a few million clones, approximately 92% appearing once. The CDR3 loop spans 16 amino acids. The germline gives CDR1 SGHNT, CDR2 YENEEA. Trimming cost V 5 bases and J 4 bases; bases outside gene matches: 10. V is TRBV11-3 and J is TRBJ2-1; 8 bases are shared with TRBD2. The sequence derives from a man aged 18 to 35 in good health. Sequenced material: naive CD4+ T cells sorted from blood. The subset was: CD45RA+ positively selected. The CDR3 loop is CASSQREAGGYNEQFF. CDR3 nucleotide sequence: TGTGCCAGCAGCCAACGAGAGGCGGGGGGATACAATGAGCAGTTCTTC.